The present entry profiles one T cell receptor beta chain with its context. Its target antigen remains unknown. No much larger clonotype is one base removed from it; base qualities were not supplied. The record originates from a study of radiation and T cells in renal cell carcinoma (dated by TCRdb to 2020 to 2021). About the investigation overall: Samples were obtained from a clinical trial, in which 15 Gy stereotactic body radiation therapy was delivered to primary renal cell carcinomas and nephrectomy was performed 4 weeks later. A total of fewer than 55 samples underwent TCR beta sequencing, made up of roughly 26 tumors and some 27 peripheral blood samples. Across all 55 or so samples, several million unique CDR3 nucleotide sequences, encoding roughly 3 million unique CDR3 amino acid sequences, were identified. Here is what the overall study found, with its caveats: Because no pretreatment tumor biopsies were available, whether clonotypes were present in the tumor at baseline could not be determined. In blood, the top tumor clonotypes increased between baseline and 2 weeks post-radiation and then shrank by 4 weeks, which suggests that tumor-resident clones expanded only transiently. Because the trial had a single-armed design, the trial could not examine how radiation dose or scheduling affected the TCR repertoire. Changes in the blood repertoire were not tracked past 4 weeks after treatment.

The immunoSEQ kit was used, according to the manufacturer's recommendations, to generate TCR beta libraries from genomic DNA. To prepare libraries, a first multiplex PCR with proprietary primers was run, followed by a second PCR that added unique barcodes, and a bead cleanup was done after each round. Each sample batch included a kit-provided positive control reaction and a negative control reaction. The final libraries underwent checking on an Agilent 4200 TapeStation D1000 ScreenTape, volumetric pooling, and quantification by qPCR. Sequencing ran on an Illumina NextSeq500 with a MidOutput 150-cycle cartridge, using 156 Read1 and 15 Index1 cycles with kit custom primers. The pooled library was loaded at roughly 0.9 pM with roughly 19% PhiX control spiked in. In the original analysis: The vendor-processed data were analyzed in R, and a clonotype was defined as all T cells that share the same CDR3 nucleotide sequence. In the clone abundance analyses, frequencies in each sample were normalized to that sample's 10,000 most abundant clones. Public T cell clones, which averaged fewer than five per sample, were removed prior to analysis. Tumor-enriched and baseline blood-enriched clonotypes were defined by at least a 32-fold difference in abundance between compartments. Clonotypes expanded or contracted between blood time points were identified with a beta-binomial differential abundance model. The Baroni-Urbani and Buser coefficient was used to measure tumor-blood repertoire similarity, and groups were compared with two-tailed Wilcoxon tests in R. As stored in TCRdb, this immuneACCESS dataset retains in-frame rearrangements with V and J assigned. A fraction of the clones does not appear; measured against another copy, unresolved V genes explain less than half of the discrepancy, and the remainder lacks a known reason. The V and J calls and clone size were taken over from that table, and D and trimming were inferred from the DNA. This sample is represented by 100,000 to 150,000 clones; 82% of them were singletons. The biggest ten clones account for about 2.9% of the sample.

The time point label on this specimen signifies: baseline pretreatment blood. In light of the paper, this sample's treatment or condition label describes: 15 Gy SBRT to primary tumor, nephrectomy 4 weeks later. To follow tumor-enriched clonotypes, serial peripheral blood was collected from radiation-treated patients at baseline and at 2 weeks and 4 weeks after SBRT. Every patient had renal cell carcinoma of clear cell pathology. Genomic DNA for TCR sequencing was prepared using the QIAamp DNA Blood Mini Kit (Qiagen). The analyses included only samples that passed all quality control checks. V and J lose 2 bases and 7 bases, and a span of 14 bases separates them. The CDR3 goes from the cysteine to the phenylalanine over 13 residues. Solely the CDR3 DNA is kept, with 39 bases framed from the first base. The germline V gene (reference sequence) supplies CDR1 GTSNPN and CDR2 SVGIG.

The chain joins TRBV30 to TRBJ2-5, with a tentative D gene TRBD2 over 6 matching bases. This specimen consisted of blood, obtained from a patient whose treatment included radiotherapy and nephrectomy. The TCR originated in a woman aged 55-70 years with renal cell carcinoma. The DNA sequence reads TGTGCCTGGAGTCGGGACCTCGGGGGGACCCAGTACTTC. This encodes CAWSRDLGGTQYF. When the CDR3 is completed using the reference TRBV30 and TRBJ2-5 genes on either side, the full variable domain is SQTIHQWPATLVQPVGSPLSLECTVEGTSNPNLYWYRQAAGRGLQLLFYSVGIGQISSEVPQNLSASRPQDRQFILSSKKLLLSDSGFYLCAWSRDLGGTQYFGPGTRLLVL.